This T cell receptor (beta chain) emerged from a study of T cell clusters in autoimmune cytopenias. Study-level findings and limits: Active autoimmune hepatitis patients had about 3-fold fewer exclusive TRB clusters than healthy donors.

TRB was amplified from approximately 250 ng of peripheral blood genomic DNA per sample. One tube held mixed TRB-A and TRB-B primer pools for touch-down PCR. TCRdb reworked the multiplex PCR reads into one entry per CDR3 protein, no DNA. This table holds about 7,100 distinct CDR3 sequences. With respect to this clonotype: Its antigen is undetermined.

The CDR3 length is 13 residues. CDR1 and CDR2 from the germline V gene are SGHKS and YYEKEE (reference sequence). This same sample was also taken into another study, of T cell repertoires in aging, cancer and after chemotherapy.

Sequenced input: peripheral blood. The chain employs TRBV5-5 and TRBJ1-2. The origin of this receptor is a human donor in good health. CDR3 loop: CASSLVSNYGYTF.